What follows describes a single TCR beta chain. Its antigen remains unidentified. No much larger clonotype is one base removed from it; base qualities were not supplied. The data originate from a study of blood T cell repertoires in COVID-19 (TCRdb year 2020). Background for the entire study: The collaborator samples originated in the United States, Italy and Spain and spanned the acute and convalescent phases of COVID-19. The material from the prospective study consisted of cDNA or gDNA derived from T cells, B-cell-depleted T cells, or PBMCs. Deeply sampled blood TCRbeta repertoires from subjects exposed to, actively infected with, or recovered from COVID-19 were included in the dataset. A freely available public database, intended as a resource for researchers studying the immune response to SARS-CoV-2, is where the repertoires were released. Samples came from the ongoing ImmuneRACE study (first 160 participants) plus 1,254 subjects from 6 global collaborators. Nearly every sample came with metadata listing a de-identified subject ID, COVID-19 status, age in years and sex. Where available, HLA class I and class II types were obtained from metadata supplied by the sample provider rather than from assay-based typing.

One collaborating source in Seattle enrolled patients during active infection and followed them longitudinally through the course of disease. Collaborating institutions collected whole blood in K2EDTA tubes following their own protocols. For TCRbeta analysis, collaborators shipped samples as frozen whole blood, isolated PBMCs, or DNA extracted from either of those sample types. The full study reports these points: The quantity of clinical and demographic metadata differed by source and by participant and was supplied without curation.

TCRbeta CDR3 regions were amplified from genomic DNA by means of the immunoSEQ Assay, a bias-controlled multiplex PCR. The authors processed their data as follows. The number of nucleated cells in each sample was estimated by amplification of reference gene primers within the assay. To quantify the absolute abundance of each unique TCRbeta CDR3 rearrangement, sequence reads were collapsed and filtered. For each sample, productive Simpson clonality was calculated by taking the square root of Simpson's diversity index across productive rearrangements. TCRdb mirrors the immuneACCESS table, restricted to in-frame sequences. Some clones are absent from its copies; in checked studies, under half trace to an unresolved V gene, and the reason for the others is unknown. V and J calls and clone size are given by that table; D and trimming were obtained from the DNA. For this sample there are some 240,000 clones; 75% to 85% appear just once. The ten top clones hold approximately 5% of the sample.

The source material was peripheral blood. The source is a woman in her 70s with COVID-19, enrolled during active disease.

In nucleotides, the sequence is TGTGCCAGCTCACCACCTACGGGGGAACCCGGGGAGCTGTTTTTT. Its translation is CASSPPTGEPGELFF. The V gene is TRBV18 and the J gene is TRBJ2-2, with TRBD2 as a weak D call on 6 bases. The CDR3 starts with the cysteine, ends with the phenylalanine, and has 15 residues. The entry retains the CDR3 DNA only, 45 bases that are in frame from base 1. The germline V gene supplies CDR1 KGHSH and CDR2 LQKENI. V lost 0 bases and J lost 6 bases; the stretch between them is 11 bases long.